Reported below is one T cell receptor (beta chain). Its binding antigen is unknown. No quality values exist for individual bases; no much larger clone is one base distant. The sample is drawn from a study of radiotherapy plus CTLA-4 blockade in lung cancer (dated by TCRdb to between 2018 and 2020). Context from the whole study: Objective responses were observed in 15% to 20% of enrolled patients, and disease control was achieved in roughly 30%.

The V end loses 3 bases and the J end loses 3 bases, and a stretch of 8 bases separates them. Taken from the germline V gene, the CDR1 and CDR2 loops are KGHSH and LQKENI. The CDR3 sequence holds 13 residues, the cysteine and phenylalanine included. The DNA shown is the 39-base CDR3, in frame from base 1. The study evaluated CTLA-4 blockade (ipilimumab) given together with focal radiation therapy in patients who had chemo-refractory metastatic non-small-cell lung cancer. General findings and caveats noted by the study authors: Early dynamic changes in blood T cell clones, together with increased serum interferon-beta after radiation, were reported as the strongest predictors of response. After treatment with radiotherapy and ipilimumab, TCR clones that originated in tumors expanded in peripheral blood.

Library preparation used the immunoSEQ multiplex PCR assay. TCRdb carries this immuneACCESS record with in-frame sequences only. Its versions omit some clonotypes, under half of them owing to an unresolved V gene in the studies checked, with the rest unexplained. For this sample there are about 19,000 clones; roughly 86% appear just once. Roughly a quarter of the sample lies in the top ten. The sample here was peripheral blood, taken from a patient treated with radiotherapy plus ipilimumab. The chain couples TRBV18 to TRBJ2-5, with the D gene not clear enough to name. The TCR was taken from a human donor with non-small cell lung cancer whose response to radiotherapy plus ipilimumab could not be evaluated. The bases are TGTGCCAGCTCACCGAGCAGGAAAGAGACCCAGTACTTC. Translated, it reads CASSPSRKETQYF.